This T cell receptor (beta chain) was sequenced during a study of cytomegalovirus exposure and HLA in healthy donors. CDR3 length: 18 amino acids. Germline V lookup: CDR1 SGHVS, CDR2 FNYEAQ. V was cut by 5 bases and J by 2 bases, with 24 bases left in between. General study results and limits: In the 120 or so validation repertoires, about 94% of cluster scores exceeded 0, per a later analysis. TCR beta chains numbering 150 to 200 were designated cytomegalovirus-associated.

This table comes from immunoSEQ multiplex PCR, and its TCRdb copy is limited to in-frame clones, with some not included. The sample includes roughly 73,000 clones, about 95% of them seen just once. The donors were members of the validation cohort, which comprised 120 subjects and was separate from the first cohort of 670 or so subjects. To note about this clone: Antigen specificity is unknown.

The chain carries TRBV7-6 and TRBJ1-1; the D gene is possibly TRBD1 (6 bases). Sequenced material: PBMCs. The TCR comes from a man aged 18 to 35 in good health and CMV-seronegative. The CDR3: CASSARRGGRRLNTEAFF. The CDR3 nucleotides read TGTGCCAGCAGCGCGCGGAGGGGGGGCCGAAGGCTAAACACTGAAGCTTTCTTT.